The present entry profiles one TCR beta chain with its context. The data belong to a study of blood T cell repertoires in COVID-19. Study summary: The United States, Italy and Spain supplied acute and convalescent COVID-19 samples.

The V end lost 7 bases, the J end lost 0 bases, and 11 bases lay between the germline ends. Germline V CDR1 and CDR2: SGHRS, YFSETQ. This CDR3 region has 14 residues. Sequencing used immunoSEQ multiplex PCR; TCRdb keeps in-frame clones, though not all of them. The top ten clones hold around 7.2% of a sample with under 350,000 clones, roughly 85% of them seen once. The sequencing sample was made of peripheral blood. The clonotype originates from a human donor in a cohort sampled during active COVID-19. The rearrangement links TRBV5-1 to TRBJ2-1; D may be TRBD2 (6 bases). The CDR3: CASESGDSYNEQFF. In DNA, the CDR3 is TGCGCCAGCGAATCGGGGGACTCCTACAATGAGCAGTTCTTC.